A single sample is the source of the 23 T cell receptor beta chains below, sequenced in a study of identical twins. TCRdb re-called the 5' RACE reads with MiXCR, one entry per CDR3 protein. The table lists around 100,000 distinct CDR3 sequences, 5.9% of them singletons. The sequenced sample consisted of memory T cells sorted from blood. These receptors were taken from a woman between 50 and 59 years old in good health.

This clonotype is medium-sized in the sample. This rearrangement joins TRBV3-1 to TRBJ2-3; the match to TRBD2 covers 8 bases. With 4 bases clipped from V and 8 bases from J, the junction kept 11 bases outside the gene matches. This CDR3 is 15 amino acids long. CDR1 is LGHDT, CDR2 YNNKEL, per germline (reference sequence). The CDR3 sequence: CASSPRAGAGGTQYF. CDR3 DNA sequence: TGTGCCAGCAGCCCCAGGGCCGGGGCGGGGGGTACGCAGTATTTT.

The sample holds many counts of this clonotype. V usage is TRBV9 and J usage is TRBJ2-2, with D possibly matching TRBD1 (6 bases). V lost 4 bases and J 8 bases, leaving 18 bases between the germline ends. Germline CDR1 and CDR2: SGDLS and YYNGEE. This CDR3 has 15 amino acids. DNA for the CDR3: TGTGCCAGCAGCCCCTCCTTGTCAGGGGCAGGGGAGCTGTTTTTT. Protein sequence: CASSPSLSGAGELFF.

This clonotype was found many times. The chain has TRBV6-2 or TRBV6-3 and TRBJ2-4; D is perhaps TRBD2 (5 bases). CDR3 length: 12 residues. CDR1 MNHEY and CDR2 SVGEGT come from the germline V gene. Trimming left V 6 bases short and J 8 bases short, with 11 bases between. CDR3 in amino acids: CASSKGGYIQYF. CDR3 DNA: TGTGCCAGCAGCAAGGGCGGGTACATTCAGTACTTC.

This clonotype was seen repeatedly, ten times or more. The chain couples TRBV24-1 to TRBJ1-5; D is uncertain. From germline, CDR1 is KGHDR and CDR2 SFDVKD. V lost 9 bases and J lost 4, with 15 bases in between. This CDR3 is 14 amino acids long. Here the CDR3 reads CATLSELRNQPQHF. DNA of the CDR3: TGTGCCACCCTCTCTGAATTAAGGAATCAGCCCCAGCATTTT.

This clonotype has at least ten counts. CDR3 loop: CASSRGLGLQETQYF. The CDR3 DNA reads as TGTGCCAGCAGTCGGGGGTTGGGCTTACAAGAGACCCAGTACTTC. The V and J genes are TRBV12-3 or TRBV12-4 and TRBJ2-5; D might be TRBD2 (6 bases). V lost 5 bases and J lost 2, with 15 bases in between. The CDR3 is 15 amino acids.

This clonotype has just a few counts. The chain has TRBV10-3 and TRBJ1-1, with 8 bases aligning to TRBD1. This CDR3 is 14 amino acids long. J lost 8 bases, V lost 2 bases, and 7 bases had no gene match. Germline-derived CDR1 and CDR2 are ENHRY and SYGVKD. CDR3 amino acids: CAISEHGTGAEAFF. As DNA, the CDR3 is TGTGCCATCAGTGAGCATGGGACAGGAGCCGAAGCTTTCTTT.

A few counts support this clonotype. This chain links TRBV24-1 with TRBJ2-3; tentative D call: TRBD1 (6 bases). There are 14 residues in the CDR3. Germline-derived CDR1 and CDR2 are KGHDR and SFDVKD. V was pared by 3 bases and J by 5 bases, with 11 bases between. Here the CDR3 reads CATSDTGSRDTQYF. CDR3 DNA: TGTGCCACCAGTGATACAGGGTCGCGAGATACGCAGTATTTT.

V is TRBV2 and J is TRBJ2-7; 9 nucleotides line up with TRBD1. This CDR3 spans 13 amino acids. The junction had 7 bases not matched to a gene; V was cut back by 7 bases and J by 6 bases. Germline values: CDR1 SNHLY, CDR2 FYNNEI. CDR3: CASIGTGYGEQYF. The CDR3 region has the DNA TGTGCCAGCATCGGGACAGGGTATGGCGAGCAGTACTTC.

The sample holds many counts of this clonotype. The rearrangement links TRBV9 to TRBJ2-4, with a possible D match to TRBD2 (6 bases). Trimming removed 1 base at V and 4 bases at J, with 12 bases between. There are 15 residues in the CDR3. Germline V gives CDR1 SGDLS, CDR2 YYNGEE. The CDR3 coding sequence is TGTGCCAGCAGCGTATCGGGAGAGCCAAAAAACATTCAGTACTTC. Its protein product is CASSVSGEPKNIQYF.

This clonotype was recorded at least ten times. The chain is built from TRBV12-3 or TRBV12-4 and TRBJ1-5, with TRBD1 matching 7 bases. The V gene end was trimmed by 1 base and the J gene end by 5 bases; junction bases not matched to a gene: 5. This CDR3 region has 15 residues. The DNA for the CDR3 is TGTGCCAGCAGTTTAGAAGGGGGCAGGGATCAGCCCCAGCATTTT. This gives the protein CASSLEGGRDQPQHF.

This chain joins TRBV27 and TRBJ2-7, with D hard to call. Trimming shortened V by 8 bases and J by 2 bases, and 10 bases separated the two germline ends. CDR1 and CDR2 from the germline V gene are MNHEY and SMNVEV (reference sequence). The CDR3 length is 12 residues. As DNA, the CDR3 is TGTGCCAGCTTGTCCGAAACCTACGAGCAGTACTTC. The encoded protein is CASLSETYEQYF.

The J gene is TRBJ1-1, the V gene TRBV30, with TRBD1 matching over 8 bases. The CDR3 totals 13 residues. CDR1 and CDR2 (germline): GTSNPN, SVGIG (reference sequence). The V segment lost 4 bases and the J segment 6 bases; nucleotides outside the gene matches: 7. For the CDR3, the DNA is TGTGCCTGGAAGGGGGACAGGAGGCCTGAAGCTTTCTTT. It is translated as CAWKGDRRPEAFF.

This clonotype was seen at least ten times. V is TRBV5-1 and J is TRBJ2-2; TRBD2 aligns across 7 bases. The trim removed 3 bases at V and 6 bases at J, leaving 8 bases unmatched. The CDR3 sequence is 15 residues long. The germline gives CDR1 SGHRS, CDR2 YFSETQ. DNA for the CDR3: TGCGCCAGCAGCTCCGGGGCGGGAGTCCCCGGGGAGCTGTTTTTT. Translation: CASSSGAGVPGELFF.

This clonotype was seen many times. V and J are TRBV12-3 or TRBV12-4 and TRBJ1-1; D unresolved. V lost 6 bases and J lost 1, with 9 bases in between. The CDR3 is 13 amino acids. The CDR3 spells CASSLHQNTEAFF. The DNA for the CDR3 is TGTGCCAGCAGCCTCCATCAGAACACTGAAGCTTTCTTT.

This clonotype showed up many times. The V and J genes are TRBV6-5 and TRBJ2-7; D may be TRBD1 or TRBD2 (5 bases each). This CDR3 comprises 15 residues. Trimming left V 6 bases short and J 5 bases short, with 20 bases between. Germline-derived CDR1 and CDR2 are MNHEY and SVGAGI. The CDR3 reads CASSPRDQLANEQYF. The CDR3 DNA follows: TGTGCCAGCAGCCCCCGGGACCAATTGGCGAACGAGCAGTACTTC.

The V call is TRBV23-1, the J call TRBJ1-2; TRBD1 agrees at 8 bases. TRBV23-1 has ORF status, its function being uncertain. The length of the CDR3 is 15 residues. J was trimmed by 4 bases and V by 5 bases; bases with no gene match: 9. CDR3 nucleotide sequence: TGCGCCAGCAGTTCCGGGACAGGTCCGACCTATGGCTACACCTTC. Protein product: CASSSGTGPTYGYTF.

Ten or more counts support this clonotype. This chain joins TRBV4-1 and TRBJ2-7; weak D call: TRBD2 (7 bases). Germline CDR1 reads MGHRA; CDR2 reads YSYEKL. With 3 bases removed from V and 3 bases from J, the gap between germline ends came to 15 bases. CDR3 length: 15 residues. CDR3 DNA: TGCGCCAGCAGCCAGGGTAGGGGGGGGGTCTACGAGCAGTACTTC. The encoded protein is CASSQGRGGVYEQYF.

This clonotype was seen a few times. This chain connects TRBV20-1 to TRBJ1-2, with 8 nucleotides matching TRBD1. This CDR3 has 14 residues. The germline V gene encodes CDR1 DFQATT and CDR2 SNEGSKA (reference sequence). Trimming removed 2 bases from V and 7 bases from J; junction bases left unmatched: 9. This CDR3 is CSARPIGQGGGYTF. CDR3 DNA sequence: TGCAGTGCTAGACCTATCGGACAGGGAGGTGGCTACACCTTC.

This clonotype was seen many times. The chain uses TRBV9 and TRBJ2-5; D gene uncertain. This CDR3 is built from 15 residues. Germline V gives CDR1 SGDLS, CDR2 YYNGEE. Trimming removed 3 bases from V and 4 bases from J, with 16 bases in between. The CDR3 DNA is TGTGCCAGCAGCGGCCCACGGGTCATGGGAGAGACCCAGTACTTC. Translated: CASSGPRVMGETQYF. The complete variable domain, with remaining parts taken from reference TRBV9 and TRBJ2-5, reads DSGVTQTPKHLITATGQRVTLRCSPRSGDLSVYWYQQSLDQGLQFLIQYYNGEERAKGNILERFSAQQFPDLHSELNLSSLELGDSALYFCASSGPRVMGETQYFGPGTRLLVL.

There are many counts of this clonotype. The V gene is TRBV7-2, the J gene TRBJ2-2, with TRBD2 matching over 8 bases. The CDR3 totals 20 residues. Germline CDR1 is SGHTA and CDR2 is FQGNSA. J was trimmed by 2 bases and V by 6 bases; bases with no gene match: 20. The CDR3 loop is CASRPWGLVRKRENTGELFF. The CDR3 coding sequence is TGTGCCAGCAGACCTTGGGGACTAGTGAGGAAGCGGGAAAACACCGGGGAGCTGTTTTTT.

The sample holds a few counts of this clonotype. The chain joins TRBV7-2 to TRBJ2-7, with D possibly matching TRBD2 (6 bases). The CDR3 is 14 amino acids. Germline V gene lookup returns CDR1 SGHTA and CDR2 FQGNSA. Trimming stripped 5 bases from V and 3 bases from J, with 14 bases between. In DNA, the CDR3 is TGTGCCAGCAGCCTAGGGGTAGCGGTCTACGAGCAGTACTTC. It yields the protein CASSLGVAVYEQYF.

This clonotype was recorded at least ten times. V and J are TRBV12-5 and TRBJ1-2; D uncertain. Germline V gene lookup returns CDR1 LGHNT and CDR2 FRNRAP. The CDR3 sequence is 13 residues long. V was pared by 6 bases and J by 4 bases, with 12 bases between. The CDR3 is CASGGDMLYGYTF. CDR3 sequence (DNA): TGTGCTAGTGGGGGAGACATGCTCTATGGCTACACCTTC.

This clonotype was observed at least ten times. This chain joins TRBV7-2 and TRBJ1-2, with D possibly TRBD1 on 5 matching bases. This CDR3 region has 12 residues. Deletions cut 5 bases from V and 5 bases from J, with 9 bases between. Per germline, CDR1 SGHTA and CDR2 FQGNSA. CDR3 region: CASSQGVYGYTF. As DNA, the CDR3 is TGTGCCAGCAGCCAAGGGGTGTATGGCTACACCTTC.